This T cell receptor beta chain was identified during a study of cytomegalovirus exposure and HLA in healthy donors. Study-wide findings and caveats: Within a later analysis, the majority of CMV-associated TCR beta chains appeared HLA-restricted. Apart from CMV serostatus, no immune exposure information was available. With DRB1 most and HLA-C fewest, TCR association rates differed between HLA loci in a later analysis. High specificity and sensitivity for cytomegalovirus status were reported for the classifier.

About this clone: Its target is unknown.

Per germline, CDR1 SEHNR and CDR2 FQNEAQ (reference sequence). The length of the CDR3 is 14 residues. The ends lost 5 bases at V and 1 base at J; junction bases unmatched: 3. The PCR employed 60 Vbeta primers together with 13 Jbeta primers. The data were produced by immunoSEQ multiplex PCR, yet TCRdb's version contains in-frame clones alone and is incomplete. Here the sample spans roughly 99,000 clones, more than 65% being singletons. This clonotype was sampled from a young man in good health and CMV-seronegative. The sample comprised PBMCs. The V and J genes are TRBV7-9 and TRBJ1-1, with 8 bases that match TRBD1. DNA for the CDR3: TGTGCCAGCAGCCCCGGACAGGGGAACACTGAAGCTTTCTTT. Its protein is CASSPGQGNTEAFF.